This passage covers 25 T cell receptor beta chains from one sample sequenced in a study of T cell repertoires in Merkel cell carcinoma. Produced via immunoSEQ multiplex PCR; TCRdb's table is partial and in-frame only. In the table there are around 14,000 clones, 76% of which are singletons. Specimen: tumor tissue. Receptors originate from an adult with Merkel cell carcinoma.

This chain connects TRBV9 to TRBJ1-3; possible D gene TRBD1, 6 bases. This CDR3 has 14 residues. Germline CDR1 SGDLS, CDR2 YYNGEE. Trimming removed 5 bases from V and 1 base from J, with 10 bases in between. The CDR3 here is CASRPGDSGNTIYF. CDR3 DNA: TGTGCCAGCAGACCAGGGGATTCTGGAAACACCATATATTTT.

The chain couples TRBV6-6 to TRBJ2-1, with 13 positions matching TRBD2. The V gene's germline CDR1 is MNHNY and CDR2 SVGAGI (reference sequence). J was trimmed by 10 bases and V by 6 bases; bases with no gene match: 24. The CDR3 is 20 residues long. As DNA, the CDR3 is TGTGCCAGCAGCGCGGCCCGACAGGGGGCAGGACTAGCGGGAGTAAGGGAGCAGTTCTTC. It specifies CASSAARQGAGLAGVREQFF.

This clone has just one count. V gene TRBV3-1 (or the pseudogene TRBV3-2) combines with J gene TRBJ1-1; weak D call: TRBD1 (5 bases). The CDR3 runs 15 residues. Germline V lookup: CDR1 LGHDT, CDR2 YNNKEL (reference sequence). Trimming cost V 5 bases and J 4 bases, with 17 bases left between them. This CDR3 is CASSYQGVGGTEAFF. CDR3 nucleotides: TGTGCCAGCAGCTACCAAGGGGTGGGGGGCACTGAAGCTTTCTTT.

This clone came up once. The V gene is TRBV5-4, the J gene TRBJ1-4; perhaps TRBD1 as D (5 bases). This CDR3 has 13 amino acids. V was trimmed by 3 bases and J by 7 bases, leaving 10 bases between them. Germline V gene lookup returns CDR1 SGHNT and CDR2 YYREEE (reference sequence). CDR3 protein: CASSSQGGEKLFF. For the CDR3, the DNA is TGTGCCAGCAGCTCCCAGGGCGGTGAAAAACTGTTTTTT.

The CDR3 region is CASSRSRGYTF. In DNA form, the CDR3 reads TGTGCCAGCAGCCGGTCTAGGGGCTACACCTTC. The V call is TRBV9, the J call TRBJ1-2; unclear D gene. Germline assignment: CDR1 SGDLS and CDR2 YYNGEE. Trimming removed 4 bases at V and 8 bases at J, with 9 bases between. CDR3 length: 11 residues.

By sample fraction, this clone is medium-sized. J is TRBJ2-1 and V is TRBV5-1; 8 nucleotides align to TRBD2. Looked up from germline, CDR1 is SGHRS and CDR2 is YFSETQ. V lost 6 bases and J lost 4; bases outside the gene matches: 6. This CDR3 has 14 residues. CDR3 DNA sequence: TGCGCCAGCAAGAACGGGGGGGCGTACAATGAGCAGTTCTTC. Encoded protein: CASKNGGAYNEQFF. Variable domain in full (rest from reference TRBV5-1 and TRBJ2-1): KAGVTQTPRYLIKTRGQQVTLSCSPISGHRSVSWYQQTPGQGLQFLFEYFSETQRNKGNFPGRFSGRQFSNSRSEMNVSTLELGDSALYLCASKNGGAYNEQFFGPGTRLTVL.

The chain is built from TRBV12-3 or TRBV12-4 and TRBJ2-2; 7 nucleotides agree with TRBD1. V dropped 6 bases and J dropped 6; count of bases not matched to a gene: 4. The CDR3 runs 13 residues. The CDR3 region is CASSVGGPGELFF. The DNA of the CDR3 is TGTGCCAGCAGCGTAGGGGGCCCCGGGGAGCTGTTTTTT.

This rearrangement joins TRBV24-1 to TRBJ1-1; the match to TRBD1 covers 9 bases. Germline V lookup: CDR1 KGHDR, CDR2 SFDVKD. This CDR3 has 14 residues. V lost 4 bases to trimming and J lost 6 bases; unmatched junction nucleotides: 5. The DNA of the CDR3 is TGTGCCACCAGTGACTCCCGGACAGGGGCTGAAGCTTTCTTT. The encoded protein is CATSDSRTGAEAFF.

In this sample, this clone turned up a few times. V usage is TRBV4-1 and J usage is TRBJ1-2; the match to TRBD1 covers 11 bases. V shed 6 bases, J shed 6 bases, and the junction held 9 bases outside the gene matches. CDR1 is MGHRA, CDR2 YSYEKL, per germline. The CDR3 is 15 amino acids. DNA for the CDR3: TGCGCCAGCAGAGGGACAGGGGGGCCCCCAGATGGCTACACCTTC. Translation: CASRGTGGPPDGYTF.

The sample holds a few counts of this clone. The chain joins TRBV10-3 to TRBJ2-7; TRBD2 matches 9 bases. The ends lost 10 bases at V and 2 bases at J; junction bases unmatched: 9. The V gene's germline CDR1 is ENHRY and CDR2 SYGVKD. The CDR3 loop spans 14 amino acids. CDR3 loop: CATGPAGGTYEQYF. In DNA, the CDR3 is TGTGCCACCGGCCCGGCGGGGGGGACCTACGAGCAGTACTTC.

This clone turned up a few times. The chain recombines TRBV5-1 with TRBJ2-1; a weak D match, TRBD2 (5 bases). Per the germline V gene, CDR1 is SGHRS and CDR2 is YFSETQ. The CDR3 covers 16 residues. V lost 0 bases, J lost 0 bases, and 10 bases lay in between. The CDR3 protein is CASSLGGLSSYNEQFF. Written as DNA, the CDR3 is TGCGCCAGCAGCTTGGGAGGACTTAGCTCCTACAATGAGCAGTTCTTC.

The chain carries TRBV7-2 and TRBJ2-6; D is unresolved. Germline V gene lookup returns CDR1 SGHTA and CDR2 FQGNSA. This CDR3 is built from 15 residues. V gave up 5 bases and J gave up 4 bases, with 12 bases separating them. The CDR3 protein is CASSPHQLGANVLTF. DNA for the CDR3: TGTGCCAGCAGCCCGCACCAGTTAGGGGCCAACGTCCTGACTTTC. The full variable domain, its missing parts supplied by reference TRBV7-2 and TRBJ2-6, is GAGVSQSPSNKVTEKGKDVELRCDPISGHTALYWYRQSLGQGLEFLIYFQGNSAPDKSGLPSDRFSAERTGGSVSTLTIQRTQQEDSAVYLCASSPHQLGANVLTFGAGSRLTVL.

The rearrangement joins TRBV5-1 to TRBJ1-1; TRBD1 is a possible D gene (5 bases). This CDR3 region has 13 residues. Germline CDR1 reads SGHRS; CDR2 reads YFSETQ. V gave up 0 bases and J gave up 4 bases, with 7 bases separating them. The CDR3 DNA reads as TGCGCCAGCAGCTTGGAAGGGGTCACTGAAGCTTTCTTT. Its protein is CASSLEGVTEAFF.

The chain joins TRBV28 to TRBJ2-4; 9 bases align to TRBD2. The CDR3 has 14 amino acids. The V and J ends lost 6 bases and 6 bases, in that order; junction bases with no gene match: 6. The germline gives CDR1 MDHEN, CDR2 SYDVKM. This chain's CDR3 is CASSLSGSGNIQYF. The DNA of the CDR3 is TGTGCCAGCAGCCTTAGCGGGAGTGGAAACATTCAGTACTTC.

The chain couples TRBV6-5 to TRBJ2-6; TRBD2 aligns across 8 bases. CDR3 length: 15 residues. The germline V gene has CDR1 MNHEY and CDR2 SVGAGI. Losses at the gene ends were 7 bases for V and 4 bases for J; bases not matched to a gene: 6. The CDR3 is CASKREGYGANVLTF. The CDR3 coding sequence is TGTGCCAGCAAACGGGAGGGATACGGGGCCAACGTCCTGACTTTC.

The chain combines TRBV9 with TRBJ1-1, with a tentative D call TRBD1 (6 bases). The CDR3 consists of 13 residues. CDR1 is SGDLS and CDR2 is YYNGEE in the germline V gene. Trimming removed 4 bases at V and 7 bases at J, with 14 bases between. In nucleotides, the CDR3 is TGTGCCAGCAGCTCACGACAGGCCGGTGAAGCTTTCTTT. Its translation is CASSSRQAGEAFF.

The rearrangement joins TRBV7-2 to TRBJ2-7, with D unclear. With 5 bases removed from V and 5 bases from J, the gap between germline ends came to 13 bases. This CDR3 region has 13 residues. Germline assignment: CDR1 SGHTA and CDR2 FQGNSA. The CDR3 is CASSLGLADEQYF. The CDR3 nucleotides read TGTGCCAGCAGCCTCGGTCTGGCCGACGAGCAGTACTTC.

V gene TRBV28 combines with J gene TRBJ2-3; 8 bases are shared with TRBD1. V lost 5 bases to trimming and J lost 5 bases; unmatched junction nucleotides: 6. The CDR3 extends over 14 amino acids. Germline V lookup: CDR1 MDHEN, CDR2 SYDVKM. CDR3 nucleotides: TGTGCCAGCAGTGCGGGACAGGCAAGAGATACGCAGTATTTT. Translating it yields CASSAGQARDTQYF.

The genes are TRBV14 and TRBJ2-7; the match to TRBD2 covers 10 bases. The CDR3 is 17 residues long. V trimming: 2 bases; J trimming: 0 bases; junction bases outside the gene matches: 7. Germline CDR1 and CDR2: SGHDN and FVKESK. The CDR3 nucleotides read TGTGCCAGCAGCCAACGGGTAGCGGGGGGACACTCCTACGAGCAGTACTTC. It codes for CASSQRVAGGHSYEQYF. Filled out from reference TRBV14 and TRBJ2-7, the complete variable domain reads EAGVTQFPSHSVIEKGQTVTLRCDPISGHDNLYWYRRVMGKEIKFLLHFVKESKQDESGMPNNRFLAERTGGTYSTLKVQPAELEDSGVYFCASSQRVAGGHSYEQYFGPGTRLTVT.

CDR3 protein: CATSESRLAGVEQYF. In DNA form, the CDR3 reads TGTGCCACCAGTGAATCAAGACTAGCGGGAGTCGAGCAGTACTTC. J is TRBJ2-7 and V is TRBV24-1, with 12 bases fitting TRBD2. The CDR3 runs 15 residues. Germline-derived CDR1 and CDR2 are KGHDR and SFDVKD. The V and J ends lost 4 bases and 6 bases, in that order; junction bases with no gene match: 6.

V usage is TRBV5-1 and J usage is TRBJ2-3; D is unresolved. This CDR3 is 12 amino acids long. Between the trimmed V and J ends, which lost 0 bases and 12 bases, there was a span of 11 bases. Germline loops: CDR1 SGHRS, CDR2 YFSETQ. The CDR3 protein is CASSLDPPYQYF. In DNA, the CDR3 is TGCGCCAGCAGCTTGGACCCCCCATATCAGTATTTT.

The chain uses TRBV19 and TRBJ1-5; the D gene is possibly TRBD1 (5 bases). Germline assignment: CDR1 LNHDA and CDR2 SQIVND (reference sequence). Trimming left V 7 bases short and J 3 bases short, with 16 bases between. The CDR3 runs 15 residues. The CDR3 region is CASNKHGQNNQPQHF. The CDR3 DNA reads as TGTGCCAGTAATAAACATGGACAAAACAATCAGCCCCAGCATTTT.

The V and J genes are TRBV5-8 and TRBJ2-7, with TRBD1 identical over 8 bases. The CDR3 consists of 14 residues. V was clipped by 10 bases and J by 6 bases; unmatched bases: 15. CDR1 SGHTS and CDR2 YDEGEE come from the germline V gene. Here the CDR3 reads CAHRTGTLLGEQYF. CDR3 coding DNA: TGTGCCCACAGGACAGGGACCCTCCTTGGCGAGCAGTACTTC.

The chain uses TRBV6-1 and TRBJ2-1; D possibly uses TRBD1 or TRBD2 (5 bases each). This CDR3 contains 17 residues. V was pared by 0 bases and J by 4 bases, with 16 bases between. In germline, CDR1 is MNHNS, CDR2 SASEGT. CDR3 sequence reads: CASSEAGLARGYNEQFF. DNA of the CDR3: TGTGCCAGCAGTGAAGCGGGGCTAGCTCGAGGGTACAATGAGCAGTTCTTC.

The CDR3 region has the DNA TGTGCCAGCAGTTTTCTGACAGGGACCCATGGCTACACCTTC. It codes for CASSFLTGTHGYTF. This chain joins TRBV6-5 and TRBJ1-2, with 7 bases lining up with TRBD1. The germline V gene encodes CDR1 MNHEY and CDR2 SVGAGI. The CDR3 is 14 residues long. Trimming took 4 bases from V and 6 from J; bases not matched to a gene: 8.